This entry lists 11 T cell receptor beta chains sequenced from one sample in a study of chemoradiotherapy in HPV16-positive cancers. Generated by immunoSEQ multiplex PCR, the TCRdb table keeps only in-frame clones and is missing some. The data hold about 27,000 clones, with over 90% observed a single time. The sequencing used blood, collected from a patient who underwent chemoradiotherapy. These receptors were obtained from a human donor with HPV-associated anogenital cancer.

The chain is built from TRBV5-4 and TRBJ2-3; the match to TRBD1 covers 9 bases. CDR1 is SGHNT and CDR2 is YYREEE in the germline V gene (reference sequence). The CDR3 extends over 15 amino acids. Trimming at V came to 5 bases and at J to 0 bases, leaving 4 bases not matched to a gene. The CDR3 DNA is TGTGCCAGCAGAAACGGGACAGGGAGCACAGATACGCAGTATTTT. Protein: CASRNGTGSTDTQYF.

CDR3 region: CASSWRREVDTQYF. The CDR3, as DNA: TGTGCCAGCAGTTGGCGGAGGGAGGTAGATACGCAGTATTTT. The chain employs TRBV6-5 and TRBJ2-3; TRBD2 is a possible D gene (6 bases). CDR3 size: 14 residues. Trimming cost V 4 bases and J 5 bases, with 13 bases left between them. Germline V lookup: CDR1 MNHEY, CDR2 SVGAGI.

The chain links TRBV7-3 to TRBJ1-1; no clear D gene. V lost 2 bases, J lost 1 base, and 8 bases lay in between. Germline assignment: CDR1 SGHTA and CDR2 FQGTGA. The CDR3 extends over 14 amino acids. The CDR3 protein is CASSLGTGNTEAFF. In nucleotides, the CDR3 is TGTGCCAGCAGCTTAGGAACGGGGAACACTGAAGCTTTCTTT.

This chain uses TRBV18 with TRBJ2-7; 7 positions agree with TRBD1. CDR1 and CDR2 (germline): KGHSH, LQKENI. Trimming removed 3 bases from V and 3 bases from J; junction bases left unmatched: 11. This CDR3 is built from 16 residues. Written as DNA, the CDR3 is TGTGCCAGCTCACCTCGAGGGAGACAGGGTAACTACGAGCAGTACTTC. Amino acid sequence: CASSPRGRQGNYEQYF.

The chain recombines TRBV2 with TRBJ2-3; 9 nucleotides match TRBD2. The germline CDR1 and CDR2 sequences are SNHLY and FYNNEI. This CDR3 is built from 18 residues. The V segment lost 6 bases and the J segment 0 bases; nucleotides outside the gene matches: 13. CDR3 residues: CASREYGAGGLSTDTQYF. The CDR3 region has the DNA TGTGCCAGCAGGGAATATGGAGCGGGGGGCCTAAGCACAGATACGCAGTATTTT.

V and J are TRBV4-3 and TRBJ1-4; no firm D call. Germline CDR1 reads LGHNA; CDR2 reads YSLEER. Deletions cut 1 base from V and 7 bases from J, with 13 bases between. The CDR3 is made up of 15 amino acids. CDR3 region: CASSQASGALEKLFF. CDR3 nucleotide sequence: TGCGCCAGCAGCCAAGCTTCAGGTGCTCTTGAAAAACTGTTTTTT.

CDR3 loop: CASSQDFGRGSYEQYF. CDR3 DNA: TGTGCCAGCAGCCAAGATTTCGGCAGGGGGTCCTACGAGCAGTACTTC. The chain joins TRBV14 to TRBJ2-7; TRBD1 matches 7 bases. The CDR3 runs to 16 residues. Trimming cost V 0 bases and J 1 base; bases outside gene matches: 6. CDR1 and CDR2 (germline): SGHDN, FVKESK. The whole variable domain, remainder taken from reference TRBV14 and TRBJ2-7, is EAGVTQFPSHSVIEKGQTVTLRCDPISGHDNLYWYRRVMGKEIKFLLHFVKESKQDESGMPNNRFLAERTGGTYSTLKVQPAELEDSGVYFCASSQDFGRGSYEQYFGPGTRLTVT.

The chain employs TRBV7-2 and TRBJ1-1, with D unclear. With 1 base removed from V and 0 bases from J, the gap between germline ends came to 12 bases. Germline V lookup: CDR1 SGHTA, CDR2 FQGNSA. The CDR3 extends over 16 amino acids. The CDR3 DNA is TGTGCCAGCAGCTTAGTTCCAGTACTAGTGAACACTGAAGCTTTCTTT. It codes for CASSLVPVLVNTEAFF.

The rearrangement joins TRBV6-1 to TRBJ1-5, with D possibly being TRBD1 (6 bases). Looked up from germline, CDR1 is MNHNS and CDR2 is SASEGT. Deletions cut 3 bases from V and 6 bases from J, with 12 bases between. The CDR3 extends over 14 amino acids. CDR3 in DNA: TGTGCCAGCAGTGACGGGGGGGGGCCTCAGCCCCAGCATTTT. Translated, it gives CASSDGGGPQPQHF.

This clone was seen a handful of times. The chain's CDR3 is CASSVQINEKLFF. In nucleotides, the CDR3 is TGTGCCAGCAGTGTGCAGATTAATGAAAAACTGTTTTTT. The chain carries TRBV6-5 and TRBJ1-4, with no clear D. Trimming pared 5 bases from V and 4 bases from J, leaving 8 bases between. The V gene's germline CDR1 is MNHEY and CDR2 SVGAGI. This CDR3 is built from 13 residues.

CDR3 coding DNA: TGTGCCAGCAGCTTGGCTGACAGGGTTAACTATGGCTACACCTTC. Translating it yields CASSLADRVNYGYTF. The chain recombines TRBV5-4 with TRBJ1-2; 7 positions agree with TRBD1. Per germline, CDR1 SGHNT and CDR2 YYREEE (reference sequence). V shed 0 bases and J 1 base; nucleotides not matched to a gene: 3. The length of the CDR3 is 15 residues.